Here is one TCR beta chain with its context. Its antigen is currently unknown. Primers: 60 Vbeta forward and 13 Jbeta reverse. Produced via immunoSEQ multiplex PCR; TCRdb's table is partial and in-frame only. The table records roughly 98,000 clones, approximately 80% of them present only once. The germline CDR1 and CDR2 sequences are SEHNR and FQNEAQ (reference sequence). With 4 bases clipped from V and 2 bases from J, the junction kept 7 bases outside the gene matches. CDR3 length equals 15 residues. The entry originates in a study of cytomegalovirus exposure and HLA in healthy donors. General observations from the study: 150 or so TCR beta chains were listed as cytomegalovirus-associated. Follow-up analysis later connected one missense variant in DCLRE1C with trimming of TCR beta V- and J-genes. According to an earlier analysis, most TCR beta V segments yielded productive rearrangements about 90% or about 30% of the time. Researchers reportedly found TCR beta sequences accurately predicted most subjects' HLA-A and HLA-B alleles.

Sequencing used PBMCs. V is TRBV7-9 and J is TRBJ1-2; TRBD1 matches at 7 bases. The sequence derives from a female donor in good health and CMV-seronegative. The CDR3 bases are TGTGCCAGCAGCTCCTCCGGGACAGACAACTATGGCTACACCTTC. Amino acids: CASSSSGTDNYGYTF. The variable domain in full, completed from reference TRBV7-9 and TRBJ1-2, reads DTGVSQNPRHKITKRGQNVTFRCDPISEHNRLYWYRQTLGQGPEFLTYFQNEAQLEKSRLLSDRFSAERPKGSFSTLEIQRTEQGDSAMYLCASSSSGTDNYGYTFGSGTRLTVV.